The clone carrying this TCR beta chain has at least ten counts. Treatment reported: PENTA 11 planned treatment interruption arm or continuous ART arm. The data were obtained in a study of HIV-infected children after antiretroviral therapy interruption. This CDR3 has 12 residues. The V end lost 4 bases, the J end lost 5 bases, and 9 bases lay between the germline ends. Germline V gene data show CDR1 as SNHLY and CDR2 as FYNNEI. RNA-based 3' RACE libraries used unique molecular identifiers. Each CDR3 protein is one row after TCRdb ran MiXCR on the 3' RACE reads. This table has under 50,000 distinct CDR3 sequences, around 4.1% appearing once.

The sequence was collected from a pool of human donors with HIV. The chain recombines TRBV2 with TRBJ2-7; D tentatively fits TRBD1 or TRBD2 (5 bases each). The sequenced sample was CD45RA+ CD4+ T cells from PBMCs, pooled from several time points, obtained from a donor given antiretroviral therapy, either interrupted or continuous. Specified subset: naive CD4+ CD45RA+ CD45RO- T cells. The CDR3 DNA sequence: TGTGCCAGCAGTGTCTGGGGGAACGAGCAGTACTTC. Its protein is CASSVWGNEQYF.